This record looks at one T cell receptor (beta chain) sequence and its context. It was through 5'RACE template switching that TCR cDNA was made, with a universal primer site and UMIs added. One entry per CDR3 protein, called by TCRdb with MiXCR from the 5' RACE reads. This table has 620,000 or so distinct CDR3 sequences, roughly 12% appearing once. The sample is drawn from a study of T cells after yellow fever vaccination. Study-wide background: Some fractions had low cell numbers, and these were prepared with SMART-Seq v4 Ultra Low Input.

Germline V gene sequence: CDR1 MNHEY, CDR2 SMNVEV (reference sequence). V lost 4 bases, J lost 5 bases, and 6 bases lay in between. This CDR3 is built from 12 residues. Sample: PBMCs, taken on the day of the yellow fever booster vaccination. The sequence was collected from a man aged 25-45 years who received the YFV17D yellow fever vaccine. The chain employs TRBV27 and TRBJ2-1; D remains ambiguous. The CDR3 DNA sequence: TGTGCCAGCAGTTCTGGCGACAATGAGCAGTTCTTC. Translated, it gives CASSSGDNEQFF.